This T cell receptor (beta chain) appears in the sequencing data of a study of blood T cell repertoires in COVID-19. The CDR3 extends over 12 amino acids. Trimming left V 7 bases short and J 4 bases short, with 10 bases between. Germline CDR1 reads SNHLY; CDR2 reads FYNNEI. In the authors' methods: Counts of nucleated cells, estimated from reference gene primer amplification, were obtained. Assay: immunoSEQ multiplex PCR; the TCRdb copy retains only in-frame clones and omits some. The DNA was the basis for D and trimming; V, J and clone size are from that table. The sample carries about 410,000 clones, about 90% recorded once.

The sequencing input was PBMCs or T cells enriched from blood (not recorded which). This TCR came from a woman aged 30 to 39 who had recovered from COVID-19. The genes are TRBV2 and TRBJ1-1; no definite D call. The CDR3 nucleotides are TGTGCCAGCATTCGAGGCACCACTGAAGCTTTCTTT. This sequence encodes CASIRGTTEAFF.